The rows below give T cell receptor beta chains drawn from one sample of a study of T cell responses to AZD1222 COVID-19 vaccine. Using immunoSEQ multiplex PCR, the repertoire was profiled, and TCRdb retains in-frame clones only, with some absent. The table includes around 160,000 clones, about 90% detected once. The sequencing used peripheral blood, collected on day 0 of AZD1222 vaccination. Receptor source: an adult in good health. The CDR3 runs from the conserved cysteine through the conserved F or W. D genes are given only for firm matches. For some rows the clone size is stated as once, few or many, or as a class when expanded; others skip it.

clone size | J gene | V gene | D gene | CDR3 DNA | CDR3 protein
. | TRBJ1-1 | TRBV6-2/TRBV6-3 | . | TGTGCCAGCAGTTACCGGACAGCTGAAGCTTTCTTT | CASSYRTAEAFF
. | TRBJ1-5 | TRBV3-1/TRBV3-2 | . | TGTGCCAGCAGCCTAAATGCCCGAGATAATCAGCCCCAGCATTTT | CASSLNARDNQPQHF
once | TRBJ2-1 | TRBV12-3/TRBV12-4 | . | TGTGCCAGCAGTCTCGACAATGAGCAGTTCTTC | CASSLDNEQFF
. | TRBJ2-3 | TRBV28 | . | TGTGCCAGCCTGCGCCCGCCTACGCAGTATTTT | CASLRPPTQYF
. | TRBJ2-3 | TRBV14 | . | TGTGCCAGCAGCCAAGATAGGCGGTTAAGCACAGATACGCAGTATTTT | CASSQDRRLSTDTQYF
once | TRBJ2-5 | TRBV7-9 | . | TGTGCCAGCAGCTTAGAGACGTTGCAAGAGACCCAGTACTTC | CASSLETLQETQYF
. | TRBJ1-5 | TRBV19 | . | TGTGCCAGTAGTATCGGCGGGAGTCAGCCCCAGCATTTT | CASSIGGSQPQHF
. | TRBJ1-1 | TRBV2 | . | TGTGCCAGCAGTGATTTTCCGGCCACTGAAGCTTTCTTT | CASSDFPATEAFF
. | TRBJ2-1 | TRBV2 | TRBD2 | TGTGCCAGCAGCCTAGCGGGGGTTTACAATGAGCAGTTCTTC | CASSLAGVYNEQFF
. | TRBJ1-2 | TRBV4-1 | TRBD1 | TGCGCCAGCAGCCCTGTAAGCACAGGGGCCTATGGCTACACCTTC | CASSPVSTGAYGYTF
once | TRBJ1-4 | TRBV19 | TRBD1 | TGTGCCAGTAGCCTTCAGGGGGTTAATGAAAAACTGTTTTTT | CASSLQGVNEKLFF
once | TRBJ1-2 | TRBV18 | . | TGTGCCAGCTCTCCCGAAGGGACTAACTATGGCTACACCTTC | CASSPEGTNYGYTF
. | TRBJ2-7 | TRBV29-1 | TRBD1 | TGCAGCGTTGAAGATCGAGACAGGGTTTACTTC | CSVEDRDRVYF
. | TRBJ1-2 | TRBV9 | TRBD1 | TGTGCCAGCAGCTTCCGGGACAGCCATGGCTACACCTTC | CASSFRDSHGYTF
few | TRBJ2-3 | TRBV28 | . | TGTGCCAGCAGTTTATCCCCGGGCTTTGGGAGCATCACAGATACGCAGTATTTT | CASSLSPGFGSITDTQYF
once | TRBJ2-7 | TRBV27 | TRBD2 | TGTGCCAGCAGTCGCGGGGGGGAAGCCTACGAGCAGTACTTC | CASSRGGEAYEQYF
. | TRBJ2-7 | TRBV11-2 | . | TGTGCCAGCAGCTTCCTCCCCCCCGGGACAAAACACTACGAGCAGTACTTC | CASSFLPPGTKHYEQYF
. | TRBJ1-1 | TRBV11-2 | . | TGTGCCAGCAGCTTAAGTATTGAGAACACTGAAGCTTTCTTT | CASSLSIENTEAFF
. | TRBJ1-1 | TRBV6-5 | TRBD1 | TGTGCCAGCAGGGATCGACAGGGTTGGACTGAAGCTTTCTTT | CASRDRQGWTEAFF
. | TRBJ1-1 | TRBV7-3 | . | TGTGCCAGCAGCCCCCGGGGAGCTGGGGGGAATACTGAAGCTTTCTTT | CASSPRGAGGNTEAFF
. | TRBJ1-1 | TRBV29-1 | . | TGCAGCGTTGGAATCCCGGGAGAGGGCGAAGCTTTCTTT | CSVGIPGEGEAFF
. | TRBJ2-7 | TRBV12-3/TRBV12-4 | . | TGTGCCAGCAATATCCAGGGGATCTACGAGCAGTACTTC | CASNIQGIYEQYF
once | TRBJ1-5 | TRBV28 | . | TGTGCCAGCACCATTCAATCCAGGGTAGTGGGGAATCAGCCCCAGCATTTT | CASTIQSRVVGNQPQHF
. | TRBJ2-5 | TRBV4-3 | TRBD2 | TGCGCCAGCAGCGGGAGGGGATCGGAGACCCAGTACTTC | CASSGRGSETQYF
. | TRBJ2-7 | TRBV7-2 | . | TGTGCCAGCAGCTTAAGGGTGGGGGAAGGGCGGTTCGAGCAGTACTTC | CASSLRVGEGRFEQYF
. | TRBJ2-2 | TRBV2 | TRBD1 | TGTGCCAGCAGTGGGAGCAGGGGGCCGGGCACCGGGGAGCTGTTTTTT | CASSGSRGPGTGELFF
. | TRBJ2-1 | TRBV7-3 | . | TGTGCCAGCAGCCCCCGGGGGGGACAGCAGCAGTTCTTC | CASSPRGGQQQFF
. | TRBJ1-5 | TRBV25-1 | . | TGTGCCAGCAGTGTGGACAGCCGAGGAGGTAACTCCCCCCAGCCCCAGCATTTT | CASSVDSRGGNSPQPQHF
. | TRBJ1-5 | TRBV28 | TRBD1 | TGTGCCAGCAGGCGTATGACAGGGAGGAATCAGCCCCAGCATTTT | CASRRMTGRNQPQHF
. | TRBJ2-1 | TRBV20-1 | . | TGCAGTGCTTGGACTGCCAATGAGCAGTTCTTC | CSAWTANEQFF
few | TRBJ2-7 | TRBV2 | . | TGTGCCAGCAGTGACGGGGGTTTAACCTACGAGCAGTACTTC | CASSDGGLTYEQYF
. | TRBJ2-5 | TRBV12-5 | . | TGTGCTAGTGGTTTGGTAGGGTTTGGGCAAGAGACCCAGTACTTC | CASGLVGFGQETQYF
. | TRBJ2-3 | TRBV7-2 | TRBD2 | TGTGCCAGCAGAAGCGGGATCCCAGATACGCAGTATTTT | CASRSGIPDTQYF
once | TRBJ1-2 | TRBV4-3 | . | TGCGCCAGCAGCCAAGCGGCCGCCTATGGCTACACCTTC | CASSQAAAYGYTF
. | TRBJ2-3 | TRBV10-2 | . | TGCGCCAGCACACCACGATGGACAGCGACAGATACGCAGTATTTT | CASTPRWTATDTQYF
. | TRBJ1-1 | TRBV27 | . | TGTGCCAGCAGTTTAACGCCAGGGGCTCGATCGGTGGAAGCTTTCTTT | CASSLTPGARSVEAFF
. | TRBJ1-3 | TRBV24-1 | . | TGTGCCACCAGTAAGAGGTCAGGAGGGGGTCGAATTGGAAACACCATATATTTT | CATSKRSGGGRIGNTIYF
. | TRBJ2-7 | TRBV6-5 | . | TGTGCCAGCAGCCGGGCCCGGCTCTCGGCCGAGCAGTACTTC | CASSRARLSAEQYF
once | TRBJ2-7 | TRBV6-6 | TRBD1 | TGTGCCAGCAGTTACCCCCCGGACAGGTTAAATGAGCAGTACTTC | CASSYPPDRLNEQYF
. | TRBJ1-1 | TRBV7-9 | . | TGTGCCAGCAGCCCCGGGGGGGGGACTGAAGCTTTCTTT | CASSPGGGTEAFF
. | TRBJ2-3 | TRBV6-1 | TRBD2 | TGTGCCAGCAGTGACGCCACTAGCGGGGGGCTCACAGATACGCAGTATTTT | CASSDATSGGLTDTQYF
once | TRBJ2-1 | TRBV6-5 | . | TGTGCCAGCAGTACCGGACAGAACAATGAGCAGTTCTTC | CASSTGQNNEQFF
. | TRBJ1-1 | TRBV4-2 | . | TGTGCCAGCAGCCAATCAGGCTATGAGACAGTCACTGAAGCTTTCTTT | CASSQSGYETVTEAFF
. | TRBJ1-3 | TRBV9 | . | TGTGCCAGCAGCATAGGTGGGGGGCTTTCTGGAAACACCATATATTTT | CASSIGGGLSGNTIYF
. | TRBJ2-4 | TRBV28 | TRBD1 | TGTGCCAGCAGTTCCCCGGGGACAGGCAAAAACATTCAGTACTTC | CASSSPGTGKNIQYF
. | TRBJ1-1 | TRBV7-9 | TRBD1 | TGTGCCAGCAGGAGACAGGGGGCCGGAACTGAAGCTTTCTTT | CASRRQGAGTEAFF
once | TRBJ1-5 | TRBV15 | . | TGTGCCACCAGCCCCCGTGGGTGGACGGATCAGCCCCAGCATTTT | CATSPRGWTDQPQHF
once | TRBJ2-3 | TRBV4-2 | TRBD2 | TGTGCCAGCAGCCAAGATGGATTGGGGGGGACAGATACGCAGTATTTT | CASSQDGLGGTDTQYF
. | TRBJ2-7 | TRBV27 | TRBD2 | TGTGCCAGCAGCATTAGCGGGGATCTCTCCTACGAGCAGTACTTC | CASSISGDLSYEQYF
. | TRBJ2-7 | TRBV6-6 | . | TGTGCCAGCAGTTCCCCGACAGAGTTCACCTACGAGCAGTACTTC | CASSSPTEFTYEQYF
few | TRBJ1-2 | TRBV7-9 | . | TGTGCCAGCAGCTTATATGCAGGGGTCGACTATGGCTACACCTTC | CASSLYAGVDYGYTF
few | TRBJ2-4 | TRBV15 | TRBD2 | TGTGCCACCAGCAGAGATGGACTAGCGGGAGGGGGACCCAAAAACATTCAGTACTTC | CATSRDGLAGGGPKNIQYF
. | TRBJ1-5 | TRBV28 | . | TGTGCCAGCAGTACCGCGCGGATCACCATGAAGCCCCAGCATTTT | CASSTARITMKPQHF
. | TRBJ1-6 | TRBV18 | . | TGTGCCAGCTCACCACATGCTTTGACGAGCTCCTATAATTCACCCCTCCACTTT | CASSPHALTSSYNSPLHF
. | TRBJ1-1 | TRBV5-4 | . | TGTGCCAGCAGCTCCAGGGTTATGAACACTGAAGCTTTCTTT | CASSSRVMNTEAFF
. | TRBJ2-7 | TRBV10-3 | TRBD1 | TGTGCCATCAGTGAGCCCTTCCGACAGGGAGTAAGATACGAGCAGTACTTC | CAISEPFRQGVRYEQYF
. | TRBJ1-6 | TRBV3-1/TRBV3-2 | . | TGTGCCAGCAGCCAAAAAGAGAGCTCCTATAATTCACCCCTCCACTTT | CASSQKESSYNSPLHF